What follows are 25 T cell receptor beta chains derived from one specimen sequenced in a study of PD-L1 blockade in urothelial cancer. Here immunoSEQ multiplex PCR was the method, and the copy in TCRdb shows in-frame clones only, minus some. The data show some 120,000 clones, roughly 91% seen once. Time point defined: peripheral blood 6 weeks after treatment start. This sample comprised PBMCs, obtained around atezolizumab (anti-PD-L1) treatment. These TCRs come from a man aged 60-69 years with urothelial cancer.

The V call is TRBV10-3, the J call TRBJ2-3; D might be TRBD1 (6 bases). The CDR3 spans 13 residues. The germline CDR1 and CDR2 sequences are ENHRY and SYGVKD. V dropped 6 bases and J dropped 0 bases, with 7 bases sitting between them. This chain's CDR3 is CAIRTGSTDTQYF. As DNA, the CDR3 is TGTGCCATCAGGACAGGTAGCACAGATACGCAGTATTTT.

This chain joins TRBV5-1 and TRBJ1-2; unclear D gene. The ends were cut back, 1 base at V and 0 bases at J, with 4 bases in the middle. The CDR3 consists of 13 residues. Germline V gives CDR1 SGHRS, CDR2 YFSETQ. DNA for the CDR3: TGCGCCAGCAGCTTGCCCTCTAACTATGGCTACACCTTC. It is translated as CASSLPSNYGYTF.

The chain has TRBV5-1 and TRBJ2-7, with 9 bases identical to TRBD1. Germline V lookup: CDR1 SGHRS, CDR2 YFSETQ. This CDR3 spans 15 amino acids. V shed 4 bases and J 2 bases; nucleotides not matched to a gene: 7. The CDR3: CASSSGTGIAYEQYF. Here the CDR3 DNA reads TGCGCCAGCAGCAGCGGGACAGGGATTGCCTACGAGCAGTACTTC.

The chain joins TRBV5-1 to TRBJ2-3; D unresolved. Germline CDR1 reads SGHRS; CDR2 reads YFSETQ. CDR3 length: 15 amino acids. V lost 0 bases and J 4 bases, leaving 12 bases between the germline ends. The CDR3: CASSLAVERPDTQYF. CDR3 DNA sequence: TGCGCCAGCAGCTTGGCGGTAGAGCGTCCAGATACGCAGTATTTT.

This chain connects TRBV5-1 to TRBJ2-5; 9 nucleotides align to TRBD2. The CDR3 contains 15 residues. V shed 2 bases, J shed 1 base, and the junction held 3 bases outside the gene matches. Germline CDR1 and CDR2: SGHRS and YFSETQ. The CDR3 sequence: CASSLNSGSQETQYF. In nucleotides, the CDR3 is TGCGCCAGCAGCTTAAATAGCGGGAGCCAAGAGACCCAGTACTTC.

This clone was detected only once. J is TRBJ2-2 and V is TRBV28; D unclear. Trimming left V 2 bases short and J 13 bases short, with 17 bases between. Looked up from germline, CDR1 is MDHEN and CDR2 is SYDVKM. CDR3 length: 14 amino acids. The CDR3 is CASSLPRPNSGLFF. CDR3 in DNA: TGTGCCAGCAGTTTACCCCGGCCTAACAGTGGGCTGTTTTTT.

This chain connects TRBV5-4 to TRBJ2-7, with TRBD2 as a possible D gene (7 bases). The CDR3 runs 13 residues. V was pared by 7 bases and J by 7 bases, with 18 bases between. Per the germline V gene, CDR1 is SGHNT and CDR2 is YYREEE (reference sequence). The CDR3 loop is CASSRGGRGEQYF. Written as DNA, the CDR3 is TGTGCCAGCTCTCGCGGGGGCCGGGGAGAGCAGTACTTC.

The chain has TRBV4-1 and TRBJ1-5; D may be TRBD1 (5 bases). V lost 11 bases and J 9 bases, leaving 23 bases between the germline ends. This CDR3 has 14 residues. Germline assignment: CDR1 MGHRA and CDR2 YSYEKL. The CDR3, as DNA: TGCGCCGAAATCGGACGGGGGAGGGATTGGCCCCAGCATTTT. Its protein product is CAEIGRGRDWPQHF.

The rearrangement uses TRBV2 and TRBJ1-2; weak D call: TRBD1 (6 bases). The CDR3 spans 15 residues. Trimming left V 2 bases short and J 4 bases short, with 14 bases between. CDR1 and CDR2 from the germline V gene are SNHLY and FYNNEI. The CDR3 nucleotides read TGTGCCAGCAGTGAACAGGACAGAAGGTCCTATGGCTACACCTTC. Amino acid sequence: CASSEQDRRSYGYTF.

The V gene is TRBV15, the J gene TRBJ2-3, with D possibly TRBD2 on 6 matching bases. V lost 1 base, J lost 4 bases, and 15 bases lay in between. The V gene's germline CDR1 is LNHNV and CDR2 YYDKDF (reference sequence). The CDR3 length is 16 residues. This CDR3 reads CATSRARGIGADTQYF. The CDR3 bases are TGTGCCACCAGCAGAGCACGCGGGATTGGGGCAGATACGCAGTATTTT.

CDR3 region: CASSQTGVGGFSQPQHF. The CDR3, as DNA: TGTGCCAGCTCCCAGACAGGGGTCGGGGGCTTTAGTCAGCCCCAGCATTTT. The V gene is TRBV18, the J gene TRBJ1-5; TRBD1 matches at 8 bases. Germline trimming cut 6 bases from V and 6 bases from J; bases unmatched to any gene: 16. Germline assignment: CDR1 KGHSH and CDR2 LQKENI. This CDR3 is built from 17 residues.

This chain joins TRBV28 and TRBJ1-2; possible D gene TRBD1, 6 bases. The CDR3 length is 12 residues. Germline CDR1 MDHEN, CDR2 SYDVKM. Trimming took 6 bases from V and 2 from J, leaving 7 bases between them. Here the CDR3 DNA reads TGTGCCAGCAGCACAGGGAACTATGGCTACACCTTC. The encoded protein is CASSTGNYGYTF.

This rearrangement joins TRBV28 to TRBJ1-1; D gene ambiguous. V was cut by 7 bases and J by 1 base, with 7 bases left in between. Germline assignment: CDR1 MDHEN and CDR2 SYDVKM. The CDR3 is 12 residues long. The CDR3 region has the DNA TGTGCCAGCACTTTCAAGAACACTGAAGCTTTCTTT. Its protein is CASTFKNTEAFF. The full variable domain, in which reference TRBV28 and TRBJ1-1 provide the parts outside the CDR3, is DVKVTQSSRYLVKRTGEKVFLECVQDMDHENMFWYRQDPGLGLRLIYFSYDVKMKEKGDIPEGYSVSREKKERFSLILESASTNQTSMYLCASTFKNTEAFFGQGTRLTVV.

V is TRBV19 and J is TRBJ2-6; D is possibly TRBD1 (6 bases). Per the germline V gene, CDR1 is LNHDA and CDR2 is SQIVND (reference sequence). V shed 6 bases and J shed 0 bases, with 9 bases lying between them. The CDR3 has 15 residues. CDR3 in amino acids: CASRDRSSGANVLTF. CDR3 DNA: TGTGCCAGTAGGGACAGATCCTCTGGGGCCAACGTCCTGACTTTC.

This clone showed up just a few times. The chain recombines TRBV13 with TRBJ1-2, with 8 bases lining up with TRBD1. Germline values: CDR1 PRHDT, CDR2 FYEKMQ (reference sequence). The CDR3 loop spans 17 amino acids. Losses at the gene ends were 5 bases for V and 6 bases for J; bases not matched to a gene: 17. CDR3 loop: CASSNRQGRIGENGYTF. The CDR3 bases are TGTGCCAGCAGCAACCGACAGGGGAGGATCGGGGAAAATGGCTACACCTTC.

CDR3 loop: CASSESGQDSYEQYF. The CDR3 coding sequence is TGTGCCAGCAGTGAATCTGGACAGGACTCCTACGAGCAGTACTTC. The J gene is TRBJ2-7, the V gene TRBV2; 7 nucleotides match TRBD1. Germline CDR1 reads SNHLY; CDR2 reads FYNNEI. The CDR3 runs 15 residues. The V gene end was trimmed by 2 bases and the J gene end by 0 bases; junction bases not matched to a gene: 4.

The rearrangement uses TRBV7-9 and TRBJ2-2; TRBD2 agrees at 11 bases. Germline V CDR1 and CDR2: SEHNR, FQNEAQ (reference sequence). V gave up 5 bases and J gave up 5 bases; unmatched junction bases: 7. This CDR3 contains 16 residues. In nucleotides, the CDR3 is TGTGCCAGCAGCATAACTAGCGGGAGCGGGACCGGGGAGCTGTTTTTT. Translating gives CASSITSGSGTGELFF.

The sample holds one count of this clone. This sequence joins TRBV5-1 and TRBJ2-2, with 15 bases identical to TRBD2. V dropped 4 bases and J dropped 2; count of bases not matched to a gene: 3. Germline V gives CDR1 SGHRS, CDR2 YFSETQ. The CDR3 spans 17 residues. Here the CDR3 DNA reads TGCGCCAGCAGCCAGGGACTAGCGGGAGGTAACACCGGGGAGCTGTTTTTT. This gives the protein CASSQGLAGGNTGELFF. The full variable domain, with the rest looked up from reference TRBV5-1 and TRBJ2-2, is KAGVTQTPRYLIKTRGQQVTLSCSPISGHRSVSWYQQTPGQGLQFLFEYFSETQRNKGNFPGRFSGRQFSNSRSEMNVSTLELGDSALYLCASSQGLAGGNTGELFFGEGSRLTVL.

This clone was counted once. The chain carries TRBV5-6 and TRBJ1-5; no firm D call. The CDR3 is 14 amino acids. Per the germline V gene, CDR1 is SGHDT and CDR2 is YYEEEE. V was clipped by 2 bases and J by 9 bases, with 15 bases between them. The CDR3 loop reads CASSLVSSRGPQHF. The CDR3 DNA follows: TGTGCCAGCAGCTTAGTGTCTTCTCGGGGGCCCCAGCATTTT.

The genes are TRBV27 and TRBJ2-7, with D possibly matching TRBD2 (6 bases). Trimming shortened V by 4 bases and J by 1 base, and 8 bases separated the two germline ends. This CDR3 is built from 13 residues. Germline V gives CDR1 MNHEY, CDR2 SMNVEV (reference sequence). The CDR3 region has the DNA TGTGCCAGCAGTTGGGACTCGTCCTACGAGCAGTACTTC. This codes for CASSWDSSYEQYF.

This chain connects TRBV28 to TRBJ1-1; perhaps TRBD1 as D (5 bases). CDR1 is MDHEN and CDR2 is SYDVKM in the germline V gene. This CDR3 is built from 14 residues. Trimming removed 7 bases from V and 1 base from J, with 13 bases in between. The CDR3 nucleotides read TGTGCCAGCACTTGGGGCGACAGGAACACTGAAGCTTTCTTT. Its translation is CASTWGDRNTEAFF. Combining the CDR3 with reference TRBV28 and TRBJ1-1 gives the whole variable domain DVKVTQSSRYLVKRTGEKVFLECVQDMDHENMFWYRQDPGLGLRLIYFSYDVKMKEKGDIPEGYSVSREKKERFSLILESASTNQTSMYLCASTWGDRNTEAFFGQGTRLTVV.

CDR3 protein: CASSLGQGNEETQYF. Here the CDR3 DNA reads TGTGCCAGCAGCTTAGGACAGGGGAACGAAGAGACCCAGTACTTC. The J gene is TRBJ2-5, the V gene TRBV11-3, with 8 positions matching TRBD1. J gave up 3 bases and V 1 base, and 4 bases lay outside the gene matches. This CDR3 region has 15 residues. CDR1 SGHNT and CDR2 YENEEA come from the germline V gene.

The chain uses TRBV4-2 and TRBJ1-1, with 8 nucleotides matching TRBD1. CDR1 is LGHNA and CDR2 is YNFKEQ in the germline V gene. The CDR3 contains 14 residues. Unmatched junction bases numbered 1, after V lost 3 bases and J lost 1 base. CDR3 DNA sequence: TGTGCCAGCAGCCAGGACAGGGCGAACACTGAAGCTTTCTTT. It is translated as CASSQDRANTEAFF.

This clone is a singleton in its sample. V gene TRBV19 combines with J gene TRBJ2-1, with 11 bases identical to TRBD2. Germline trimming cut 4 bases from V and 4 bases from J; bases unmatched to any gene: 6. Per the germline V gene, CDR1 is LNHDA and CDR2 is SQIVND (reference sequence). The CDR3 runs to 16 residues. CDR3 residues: CASSTTSGSRYNEQFF. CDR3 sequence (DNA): TGTGCCAGTAGTACAACTAGCGGGAGTAGGTACAATGAGCAGTTCTTC.

The CDR3 sequence is CASSQDPEGIMNTEAFF. CDR3 DNA: TGTGCCAGCAGCCAAGACCCGGAGGGGATCATGAACACTGAAGCTTTCTTT. This chain links TRBV4-2 with TRBJ1-1; tentatively, D is TRBD1 (5 bases). This CDR3 is 17 amino acids long. Trimming removed 0 bases from V and 0 bases from J, with 14 bases in between. The germline V gene has CDR1 LGHNA and CDR2 YNFKEQ.